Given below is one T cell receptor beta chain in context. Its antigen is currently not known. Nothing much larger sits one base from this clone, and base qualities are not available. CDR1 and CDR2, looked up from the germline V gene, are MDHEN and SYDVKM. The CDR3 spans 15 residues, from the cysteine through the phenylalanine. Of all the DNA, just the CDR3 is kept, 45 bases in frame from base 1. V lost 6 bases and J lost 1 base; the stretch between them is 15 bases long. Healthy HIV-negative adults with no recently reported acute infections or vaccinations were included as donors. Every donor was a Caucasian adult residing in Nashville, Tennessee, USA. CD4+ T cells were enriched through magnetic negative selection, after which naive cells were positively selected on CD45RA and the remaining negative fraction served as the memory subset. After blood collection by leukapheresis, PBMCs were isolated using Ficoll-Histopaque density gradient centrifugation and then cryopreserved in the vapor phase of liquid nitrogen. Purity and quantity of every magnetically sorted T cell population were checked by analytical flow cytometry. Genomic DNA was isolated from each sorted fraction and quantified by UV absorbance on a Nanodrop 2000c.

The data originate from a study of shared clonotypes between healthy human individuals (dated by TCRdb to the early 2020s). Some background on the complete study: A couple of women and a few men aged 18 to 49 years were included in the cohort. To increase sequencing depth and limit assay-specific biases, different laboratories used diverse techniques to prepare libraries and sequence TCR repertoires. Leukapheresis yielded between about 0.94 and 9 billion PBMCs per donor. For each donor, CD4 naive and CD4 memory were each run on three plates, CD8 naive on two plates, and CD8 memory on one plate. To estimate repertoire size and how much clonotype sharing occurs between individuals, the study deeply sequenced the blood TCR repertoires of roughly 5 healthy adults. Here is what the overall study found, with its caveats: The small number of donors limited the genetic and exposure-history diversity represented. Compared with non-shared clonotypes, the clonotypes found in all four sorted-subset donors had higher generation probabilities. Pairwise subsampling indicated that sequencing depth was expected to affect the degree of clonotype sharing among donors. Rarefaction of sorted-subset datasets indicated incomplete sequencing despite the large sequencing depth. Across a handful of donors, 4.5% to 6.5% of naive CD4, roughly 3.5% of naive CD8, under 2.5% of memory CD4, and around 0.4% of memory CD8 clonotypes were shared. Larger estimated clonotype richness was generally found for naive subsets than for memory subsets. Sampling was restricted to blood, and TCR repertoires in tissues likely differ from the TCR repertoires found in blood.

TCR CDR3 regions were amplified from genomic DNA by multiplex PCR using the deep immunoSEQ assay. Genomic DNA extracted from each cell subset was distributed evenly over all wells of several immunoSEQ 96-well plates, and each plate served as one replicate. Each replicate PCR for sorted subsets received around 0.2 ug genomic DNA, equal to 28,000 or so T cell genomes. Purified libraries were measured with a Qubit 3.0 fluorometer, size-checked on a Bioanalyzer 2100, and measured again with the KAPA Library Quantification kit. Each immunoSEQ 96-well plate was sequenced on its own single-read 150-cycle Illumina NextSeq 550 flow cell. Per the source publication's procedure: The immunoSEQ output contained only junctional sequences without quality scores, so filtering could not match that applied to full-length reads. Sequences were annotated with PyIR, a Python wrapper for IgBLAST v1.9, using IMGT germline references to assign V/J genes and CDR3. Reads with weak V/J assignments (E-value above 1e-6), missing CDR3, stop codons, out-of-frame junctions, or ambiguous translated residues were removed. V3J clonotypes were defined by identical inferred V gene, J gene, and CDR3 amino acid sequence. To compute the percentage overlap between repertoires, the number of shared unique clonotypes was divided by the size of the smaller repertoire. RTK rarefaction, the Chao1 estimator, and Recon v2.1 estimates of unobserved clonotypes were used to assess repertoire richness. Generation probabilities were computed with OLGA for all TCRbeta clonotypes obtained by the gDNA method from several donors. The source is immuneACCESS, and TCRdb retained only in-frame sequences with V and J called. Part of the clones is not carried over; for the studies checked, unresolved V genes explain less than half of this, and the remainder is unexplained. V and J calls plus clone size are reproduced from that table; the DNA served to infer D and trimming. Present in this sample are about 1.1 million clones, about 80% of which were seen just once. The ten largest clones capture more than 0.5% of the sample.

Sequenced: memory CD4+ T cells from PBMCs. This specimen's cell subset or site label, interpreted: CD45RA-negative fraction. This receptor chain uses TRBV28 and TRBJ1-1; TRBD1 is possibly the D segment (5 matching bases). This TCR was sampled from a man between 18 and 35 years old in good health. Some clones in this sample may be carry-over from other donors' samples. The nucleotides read TGTGCCAGCAGGGATGGACAAGCCCCGAACACTGAAGCTTTCTTT. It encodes CASRDGQAPNTEAFF.